This TCR beta chain was identified during a study of prognosis after radiotherapy for stage I lung cancer. From genomic DNA, two-round multiplex PCR was used to amplify TCR beta CDR3. During first-round PCR, primers specific to each TRBV and TRBJ gene were used. TCRdb processed the multiplex PCR reads anew with MiXCR; each CDR3 protein has one entry. The repertoire has 26,000 or so distinct CDR3 sequences, about 30% of them found once; the top ten carry around 32%. This clonotype was seen repeatedly, ten times or more. The sequence was obtained from a donor aged 50 or older with non-small cell lung cancer. This sample comprised PBMCs, obtained before or after stereotactic body radiation therapy (not recorded which).

In DNA form, the CDR3 reads TGTGCCAGCAGCAGGGGACGGAACTCTGGAAACACCATATATTTT. Encoded protein: CASSRGRNSGNTIYF. The chain links TRBV6-1 to TRBJ1-3; weak D call: TRBD1 (6 bases). V was cut by 6 bases and J by 0 bases, with 12 bases left in between. The germline CDR1 and CDR2 sequences are MNHNS and SASEGT. The CDR3 sequence is 15 residues long.